This T cell receptor (beta chain) was documented in a study of technical replicates of blood from a handful of donors. V was shortened by 10 bases and J by 0 bases, with 15 bases between the two germline ends. Germline CDR1 reads SGHNT; CDR2 reads YYREEE (reference sequence). The CDR3 runs 14 residues. Method: immunoSEQ multiplex PCR; TCRdb's copy keeps in-frame clones and lacks some. The sample yields almost 70,000 clones, approximately 89% seen once. The TCR sequence derives from a human donor in good health. Some clones in this sample may be carry-over from other donors' samples. The sequenced sample consisted of PBMCs. The V and J genes are TRBV5-4 and TRBJ2-3; a weak D match, TRBD1 (6 bases). Here the CDR3 reads CAGQRTGSTDTQYF. CDR3 nucleotide sequence: TGTGCCGGACAGCGAACTGGTAGCACAGATACGCAGTATTTT. The full variable domain, completed using reference TRBV5-4 and TRBJ2-3, is ETGVTQSPTHLIKTRGQQVTLRCSSQSGHNTVSWYQQALGQGPQFIFQYYREEENGRGNFPPRFSGLQFPNYSSELNVNALELDDSALYLCAGQRTGSTDTQYFGPGTRLTVL.